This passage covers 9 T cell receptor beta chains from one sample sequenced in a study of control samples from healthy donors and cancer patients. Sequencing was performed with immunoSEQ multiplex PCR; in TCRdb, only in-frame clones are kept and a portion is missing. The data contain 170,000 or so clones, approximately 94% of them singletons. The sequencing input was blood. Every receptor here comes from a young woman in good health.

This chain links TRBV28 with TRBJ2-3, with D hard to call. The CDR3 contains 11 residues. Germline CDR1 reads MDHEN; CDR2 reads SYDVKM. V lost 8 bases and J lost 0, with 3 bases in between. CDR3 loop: CASGSTDTQYF. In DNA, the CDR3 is TGTGCCAGCGGAAGCACAGATACGCAGTATTTT.

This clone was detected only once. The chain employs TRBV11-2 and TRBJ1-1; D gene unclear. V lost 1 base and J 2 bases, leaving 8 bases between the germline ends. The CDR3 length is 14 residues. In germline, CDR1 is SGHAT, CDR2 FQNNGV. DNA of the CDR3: TGTGCCAGCAGCTTAGGCTTCCGTAACACTGAAGCTTTCTTT. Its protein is CASSLGFRNTEAFF.

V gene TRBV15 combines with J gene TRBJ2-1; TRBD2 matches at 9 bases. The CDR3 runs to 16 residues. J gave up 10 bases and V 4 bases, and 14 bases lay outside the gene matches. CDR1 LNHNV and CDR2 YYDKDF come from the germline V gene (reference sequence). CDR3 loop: CATSMMRTSGPREQFF. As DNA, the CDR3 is TGTGCCACCAGCATGATGCGAACTAGCGGGCCCCGGGAGCAGTTCTTC.

CDR3 nucleotide sequence: TGTGCCAGCAGGAAACAGGGCCGGGAGTTCTTC. This gives the protein CASRKQGREFF. The chain couples TRBV2 to TRBJ2-1, with a possible D match to TRBD1 (6 bases). The V gene's germline CDR1 is SNHLY and CDR2 FYNNEI. This CDR3 contains 11 residues. Trimming took off 6 bases at V and 14 bases at J, with 14 bases between the two ends.

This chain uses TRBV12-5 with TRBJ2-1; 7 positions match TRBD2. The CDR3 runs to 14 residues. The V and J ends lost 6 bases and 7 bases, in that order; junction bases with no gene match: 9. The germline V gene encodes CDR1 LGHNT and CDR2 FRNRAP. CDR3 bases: TGTGCTAGTGGGGAACCGGGACTAAGGAATGAGCAGTTCTTC. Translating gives CASGEPGLRNEQFF.

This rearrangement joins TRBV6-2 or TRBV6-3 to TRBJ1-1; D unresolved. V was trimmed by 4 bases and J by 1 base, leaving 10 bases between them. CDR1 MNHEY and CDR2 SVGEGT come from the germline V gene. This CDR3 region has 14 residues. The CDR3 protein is CASSFIRRNTEAFF. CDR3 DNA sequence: TGTGCCAGCAGTTTCATTAGAAGGAACACTGAAGCTTTCTTT.

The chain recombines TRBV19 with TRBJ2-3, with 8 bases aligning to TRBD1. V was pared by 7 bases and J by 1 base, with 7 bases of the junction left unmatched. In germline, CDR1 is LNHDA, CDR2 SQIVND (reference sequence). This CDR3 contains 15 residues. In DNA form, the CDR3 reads TGTGCCAGTACCGACAGGGGCATGGGCACAGATACGCAGTATTTT. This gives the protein CASTDRGMGTDTQYF.

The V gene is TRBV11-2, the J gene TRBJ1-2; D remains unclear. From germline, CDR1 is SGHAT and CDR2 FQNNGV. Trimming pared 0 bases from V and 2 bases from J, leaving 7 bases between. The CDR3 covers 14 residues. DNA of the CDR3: TGTGCCAGCAGCTTAGAAGGGATAAACTATGGCTACACCTTC. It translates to CASSLEGINYGYTF.

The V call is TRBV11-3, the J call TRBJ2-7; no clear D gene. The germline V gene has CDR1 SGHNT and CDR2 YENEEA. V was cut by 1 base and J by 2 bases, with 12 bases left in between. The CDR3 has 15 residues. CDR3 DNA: TGTGCCAGCAGCTTAGGAGTACGGACCACCTACGAGCAGTACTTC. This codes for CASSLGVRTTYEQYF.